A single sample is the source of the 21 T cell receptor beta chains below, sequenced in a study of lymphopenia after photon versus proton radiotherapy. Data came from immunoSEQ multiplex PCR; TCRdb stores just in-frame clones and leaves some out. This table has around 25,000 clones, about 80% appearing once. This sample comprised peripheral blood, obtained from a patient treated with photon-based radiotherapy. Receptor source: a man aged 35-49 years with gastric cancer.

CDR3 amino acids: CASSPPGRANYGYTF. The CDR3 DNA follows: TGTGCCAGCTCACCACCGGGCAGGGCCAACTATGGCTACACCTTC. The chain joins TRBV18 to TRBJ1-2; tentative D call: TRBD1 (5 bases). This CDR3 region has 15 residues. The V gene's germline CDR1 is KGHSH and CDR2 LQKENI. The V end was cut by 0 bases, the J end by 2 bases, with 10 bases between.

This clone was recorded once. The CDR3 DNA sequence: TGTGCCAGCACCAAAGACAGGGGGAATGACTACACCTTC. It is translated as CASTKDRGNDYTF. The chain joins TRBV11-2 to TRBJ1-2; the match to TRBD1 covers 9 bases. The CDR3 is 13 residues long. CDR1 SGHAT and CDR2 FQNNGV come from the germline V gene. The junction had 10 bases not matched to a gene; V was cut back by 7 bases and J by 10 bases.

This clone appeared a single time. This rearrangement joins TRBV12-2 to TRBJ2-4. TRBV12-2 is shown as a pseudogene. This CDR3 has 14 amino acids. The CDR3 region is CASRLTGGSDIQYF. CDR3 DNA: TGTGCAAGTCGCTTAACAGGAGGTTCGGACATTCAGTACTTC.

The chain links TRBV2 to TRBJ2-2; the D is unclear. The CDR3 is made up of 14 amino acids. The V end was cut by 4 bases, the J end by 4 bases, with 10 bases between. Per the germline V gene, CDR1 is SNHLY and CDR2 is FYNNEI. This CDR3 is CASSAWTGTGELFF. CDR3 DNA sequence: TGTGCCAGCAGTGCGTGGACGGGCACCGGGGAGCTGTTTTTT.

This rearrangement joins TRBV27 to TRBJ2-4, with TRBD2 identical over 7 bases. V dropped 0 bases and J dropped 9; count of bases not matched to a gene: 8. Germline CDR1 reads MNHEY; CDR2 reads SMNVEV (reference sequence). The CDR3 runs 15 residues. The CDR3 DNA follows: TGTGCCAGCAGTTTATCGGGAGGGTCCGGGGGCATTCAGTACTTC. This encodes CASSLSGGSGGIQYF.

The chain carries TRBV7-2 and TRBJ2-7; the D is unclear. V shed 3 bases and J shed 5 bases, with 11 bases lying between them. The V gene's germline CDR1 is SGHTA and CDR2 FQGNSA. This CDR3 has 13 residues. CDR3 region: CASSFGMTHEQYF. The CDR3, as DNA: TGTGCCAGCAGCTTCGGCATGACCCACGAGCAGTACTTC.

This clone was seen a handful of times. The chain recombines TRBV7-9 with TRBJ2-3; D unclear. CDR1 SEHNR and CDR2 FQNEAQ come from the germline V gene (reference sequence). Trimming took off 3 bases at V and 6 bases at J, with 10 bases between the two ends. This CDR3 is built from 13 residues. In DNA form, the CDR3 reads TGTGCCAGCAGCTTCGATAGTGGGGATACGCAGTATTTT. Translation: CASSFDSGDTQYF.

The J gene is TRBJ2-7, the V gene TRBV27, with TRBD2 identical over 15 bases. The CDR3 extends over 16 amino acids. Germline V CDR1 and CDR2: MNHEY, SMNVEV (reference sequence). V lost 7 bases and J lost 7; bases outside the gene matches: 11. The CDR3 coding sequence is TGTGCCAGCAAGCCGGGACTAGCGGGGGGACTTCTAGAGCAGTACTTC. It is translated as CASKPGLAGGLLEQYF.

The V gene is TRBV11-2, the J gene TRBJ2-2; a weak D match, TRBD1 (5 bases). Trimming took 4 bases from V and 4 from J, leaving 16 bases between them. The germline gives CDR1 SGHAT, CDR2 FQNNGV. CDR3 size: 16 residues. CDR3 sequence: CASSSWGQTSTGELFF. The CDR3 DNA reads TGTGCCAGCAGCTCCTGGGGCCAGACAAGCACCGGGGAGCTGTTTTTT.

The chain combines TRBV7-9 with TRBJ2-7; unclear D gene. The germline V gene encodes CDR1 SEHNR and CDR2 FQNEAQ (reference sequence). The CDR3 contains 15 residues. V lost 7 bases and J 0 bases, leaving 16 bases between the germline ends. The CDR3 DNA follows: TGTGCCAGCACCTCCAGTACGTGGAGCTCCTACGAGCAGTACTTC. Protein sequence: CASTSSTWSSYEQYF.

The chain couples TRBV29-1 to TRBJ1-5; TRBD1 agrees at 9 bases. V lost 2 bases and J lost 9; bases outside the gene matches: 5. CDR1 and CDR2 from the germline V gene are SQVTM and ANQGSEA. The CDR3 runs to 13 residues. CDR3 amino acids: CSVELGQGGPQHF. The CDR3, as DNA: TGCAGCGTTGAATTGGGACAGGGTGGGCCCCAGCATTTT.

V usage is TRBV9 and J usage is TRBJ2-2, with D unclear. Germline-derived CDR1 and CDR2 are SGDLS and YYNGEE. This CDR3 is 13 amino acids long. V shed 6 bases and J shed 3 bases, with 9 bases lying between them. CDR3 region: CASNLGYTGELFF. The CDR3 region has the DNA TGTGCCAGCAATCTTGGGTACACCGGGGAGCTGTTTTTT.

The chain uses TRBV9 and TRBJ2-5; 15 bases are shared with TRBD2. Germline-derived CDR1 and CDR2 are SGDLS and YYNGEE. V lost 4 bases and J lost 2; bases outside the gene matches: 3. This CDR3 has 16 residues. The CDR3 sequence is CASSIGTSGGQETQYF. CDR3 nucleotide sequence: TGTGCCAGCAGCATCGGGACTAGCGGGGGGCAAGAGACCCAGTACTTC. Using reference TRBV9 and TRBJ2-5 for the parts outside the CDR3, the full variable domain is DSGVTQTPKHLITATGQRVTLRCSPRSGDLSVYWYQQSLDQGLQFLIQYYNGEERAKGNILERFSAQQFPDLHSELNLSSLELGDSALYFCASSIGTSGGQETQYFGPGTRLLVL.

The genes are TRBV6-5 and TRBJ1-5; 8 bases match TRBD1. Trimming at V came to 4 bases and at J to 4 bases, leaving 6 bases not matched to a gene. This CDR3 is built from 15 residues. Germline V gives CDR1 MNHEY, CDR2 SVGAGI. Written as DNA, the CDR3 is TGTGCCAGCAGTTCCTCCGGACAGGGAAATCAGCCCCAGCATTTT. Amino acids: CASSSSGQGNQPQHF.

CDR3 residues: CASSIRGGARQSGANVLTF. DNA for the CDR3: TGTGCCAGCTCAATTCGAGGGGGGGCCCGCCAATCTGGGGCCAACGTCCTGACTTTC. V and J are TRBV18 and TRBJ2-6; D may be TRBD2 (7 bases). In germline, CDR1 is KGHSH, CDR2 LQKENI. The CDR3 runs to 19 residues. V shed 5 bases and J shed 1 base, with 21 bases lying between them.

The gene calls are TRBV30 and TRBJ1-5; D perhaps matches TRBD1 (6 bases). CDR1 and CDR2 (germline): GTSNPN, SVGIG (reference sequence). The V end was cut by 5 bases, the J end by 2 bases, with 13 bases between. This CDR3 has 14 amino acids. CDR3 amino acids: CAWGTGKGNQPQHF. CDR3 coding DNA: TGTGCCTGGGGTACAGGGAAGGGCAATCAGCCCCAGCATTTT.

The count of this clone is one. The chain recombines TRBV7-8 with TRBJ1-4; D may be TRBD1 (5 bases). CDR3 size: 15 residues. Germline CDR1 SGHVS, CDR2 FQNEAQ. V was pared by 2 bases and J by 7 bases, with 14 bases between. The CDR3 DNA reads TGTGCCAGCAGCTTATCTGGGGGTGAAGGTGAAAAACTGTTTTTT. Translation gives CASSLSGGEGEKLFF. The full variable domain, in which reference TRBV7-8 and TRBJ1-4 provide the parts outside the CDR3, is GAGVSQSPRYKVAKRGQDVALRCDPISGHVSLFWYQQALGQGPEFLTYFQNEAQLDKSGLPSDRFFAERPEGSVSTLKIQRTQQEDSAVYLCASSLSGGEGEKLFFGSGTQLSVL.

Only one count was recorded for this clone. The gene calls are TRBV5-6 and TRBJ1-5; D possibly corresponds to TRBD1 (5 bases). CDR1 SGHDT and CDR2 YYEEEE come from the germline V gene. Between the trimmed V and J ends, which lost 0 bases and 12 bases, there was a span of 13 bases. The CDR3 is 13 amino acids. CDR3 DNA sequence: TGTGCCAGCAGCTTGGGTGCTATGGGGGACCAGCATTTT. Amino acid sequence: CASSLGAMGDQHF.

The genes are TRBV5-1 and TRBJ2-2; 8 bases align to TRBD1. CDR1 is SGHRS, CDR2 YFSETQ, per germline. The trim removed 8 bases at V and 4 bases at J, leaving 7 bases unmatched. The CDR3 sequence is 14 residues long. CDR3: CASGQGSSTGELFF. Here the CDR3 DNA reads TGCGCCAGTGGACAGGGTTCCAGCACCGGGGAGCTGTTTTTT.

V gene TRBV6-5 combines with J gene TRBJ1-4; TRBD1 is a possible D gene (6 bases). CDR1 is MNHEY and CDR2 is SVGAGI in the germline V gene. This CDR3 contains 14 residues. The V end lost 6 bases, the J end lost 8 bases, and 16 bases lay between the germline ends. This chain's CDR3 is CASSTGLGGEKLFF. CDR3 bases: TGTGCCAGCAGCACAGGGTTGGGGGGGGAAAAACTGTTTTTT.

The genes are TRBV6-1 and TRBJ2-5, with D perhaps matching TRBD1 or TRBD2 (5 bases each). Germline loops: CDR1 MNHNS, CDR2 SASEGT. V lost 0 bases to trimming and J lost 4 bases, with 9 bases between them. CDR3 length equals 14 residues. The CDR3: CASSEARGGETQYF. The DNA for the CDR3 is TGTGCCAGCAGTGAAGCCCGTGGGGGAGAGACCCAGTACTTC.